This T cell receptor beta chain derives from a study of blood T cell repertoires in COVID-19 (dated by TCRdb to about 2020). A note on the overall study: Collaborator samples came from the United States, Italy and Spain and covered acute and convalescent phases of COVID-19. The material from the prospective study consisted of cDNA or gDNA derived from T cells, B-cell-depleted T cells, or PBMCs. Deeply sampled blood TCRbeta repertoires from subjects exposed to, actively infected with, or recovered from COVID-19 were included in the dataset. The repertoires were released in a freely available public database intended as a resource for research on the immune response to SARS-CoV-2. Samples came from the ongoing ImmuneRACE study (first 160 participants) plus 1,254 subjects from 6 global collaborators. The sample metadata nearly always contained a de-identified subject ID, COVID-19 status, age in years and sex. Where available, HLA class I and class II types were taken from metadata supplied by the sample provider and were not determined by assay-based typing. Results and caveats for the whole study, not just this receptor: How much clinical and demographic metadata was included differed by source and by participant, and the metadata was provided uncurated.

Details on this clone: The antigen it recognizes is unknown. Qualities for individual bases were not recorded, and no much larger clone is one base off.

The immunoSEQ Assay, a bias-controlled multiplex PCR, was used to amplify TCRbeta CDR3 regions from genomic DNA. In the authors' own workflow: Nucleated cell counts per sample were estimated from amplification of reference gene primers within the assay. To quantify the absolute abundance of each unique TCRbeta CDR3 rearrangement, sequence reads were collapsed and filtered. For each sample, productive Simpson clonality was calculated as the square root of Simpson's diversity index over productive rearrangements. In TCRdb, the immuneACCESS table is reduced to in-frame sequences with V and J assigned. These tables do not hold every clone; where another copy was compared, an unresolved V gene accounts for under half, and the others remain unexplained. V, J and clone size are those of that table, while D and trimming were read from the DNA. Recorded for this sample are about 17,000 clones; around 90% of them occurred a single time. Roughly 17% of the sample belongs to the ten largest clones.

Each collaborating institution followed its own protocols to collect whole blood in K2EDTA tubes. Collaborator samples were shipped for TCRbeta analysis as frozen whole blood, isolated PBMCs, or DNA extracted from either sample type. The cysteine opens and the phenylalanine closes a CDR3 of 14 amino acids. Only CDR3 DNA remains: 42 bases, in frame from the first base. The germline V gene (reference sequence) yields PRHDT for CDR1 and FYEKMQ for CDR2. Trimming costs V 4 bases and J 0 bases, and their ends lie 10 bases apart. Specimen: peripheral blood. The rearrangement combines TRBV13 with TRBJ2-7, with the D gene call left open. The TCR sequence derives from a man in his fifties or sixties with active COVID-19. The DNA sequence is as follows: TGTGCCAGCAGCTATTACAGTATCTCCTACGAGCAGTACTTC. Translated, this gives CASSYYSISYEQYF.